The subject of this entry is one T cell receptor beta chain. The length of the CDR3 is 13 residues. V was clipped by 6 bases and J by 6 bases; unmatched bases: 5. Germline V gene lookup returns CDR1 MNHNY and CDR2 SVGAGI (reference sequence). The data stem from a study of blood T cell repertoires in COVID-19. About the study: Acute-phase and convalescent COVID-19 samples originated in the United States, Italy and Spain. T cells, B-cell-depleted T cells, or PBMCs provided the cDNA or gDNA that served as material.

The authors' processing: How many nucleated cells were present was estimated from reference gene primer amplification. Clones were read by immunoSEQ multiplex PCR, and TCRdb kept only the in-frame ones, dropping some. V and J calls plus clone size are reproduced from that table; the DNA served to infer D and trimming. The table shows approximately 150,000 clones, with approximately 87% occurring only once. This chain joins TRBV6-6 and TRBJ1-1; 9 bases line up with TRBD1. Sequencing was carried out using peripheral blood. The TCR comes from a woman aged 50 to 65 with active or convalescent COVID-19. The CDR3 protein is CASRDRGRAEAFF. The DNA of the CDR3 is TGTGCCAGCAGAGACAGGGGGAGGGCTGAAGCTTTCTTT.